This T cell receptor beta chain was profiled in a study of blood T cell repertoires in COVID-19. The overall study: There were acute and convalescent COVID-19 samples, and they came from the United States, Italy and Spain. From T cells, B-cell-depleted T cells, or PBMCs came the material, which was cDNA or gDNA.

Original analysis: Counts of nucleated cells, estimated from reference gene primer amplification, were obtained. The repertoire was sequenced with immunoSEQ multiplex PCR; TCRdb's copy has only in-frame clones and lacks some. V and J calls and clone size are those listed in that table; D and trimming were worked out from the DNA. The repertoire includes some 320,000 clones, 75% to 85% of them detected once, and about 7% sits in the top ten. There are 14 residues in the CDR3. Per germline, CDR1 SGHRS and CDR2 YFSETQ. V shed 4 bases and J shed 2 bases, with 13 bases lying between them. The TCR comes from a human donor in a cohort sampled during active COVID-19. This chain connects TRBV5-1 to TRBJ2-7; D is perhaps TRBD1 (7 bases). The sequencing sample was made of peripheral blood. CDR3 DNA: TGCGCCAGCAGCGCAGGGGGGACCCCCTACGAGCAGTACTTC. This translates into CASSAGGTPYEQYF.